This T cell receptor beta chain stems from a study of beta chain features in type 1 diabetes. Study-level findings and limits: Patients with Type 1 diabetes showed moderately but significantly shorter TCRB CDR3s in all four CD4+ subsets.

In total, each donor contributed a single heparinised blood draw that averaged around 120 mL. In all sorted populations, purity surpassed 98%. In germline, CDR1 is ENHRY, CDR2 SYGVKD. J lost 3 bases, V lost 0 bases, and 4 bases had no gene match. The CDR3 totals 15 residues. Expressed TCRB transcripts got sequenced, as all isolated RNA was reverse transcribed. Sequencing used immunoSEQ multiplex PCR; TCRdb keeps in-frame clones, though not all of them. The data contain hundreds of thousands of clones, over 10% of them singletons. Turning to this clone: The antigen is not known.

The TCR was taken from a young man in good health. The sequencing sample was made of naive CD4+ T cells from blood. The chain employs TRBV10-3 and TRBJ2-5; 7 bases line up with TRBD1. CDR3 sequence reads: CAISESDRAEETQYF. As DNA, the CDR3 is TGTGCCATCAGTGAGTCTGACAGGGCGGAAGAGACCCAGTACTTC.